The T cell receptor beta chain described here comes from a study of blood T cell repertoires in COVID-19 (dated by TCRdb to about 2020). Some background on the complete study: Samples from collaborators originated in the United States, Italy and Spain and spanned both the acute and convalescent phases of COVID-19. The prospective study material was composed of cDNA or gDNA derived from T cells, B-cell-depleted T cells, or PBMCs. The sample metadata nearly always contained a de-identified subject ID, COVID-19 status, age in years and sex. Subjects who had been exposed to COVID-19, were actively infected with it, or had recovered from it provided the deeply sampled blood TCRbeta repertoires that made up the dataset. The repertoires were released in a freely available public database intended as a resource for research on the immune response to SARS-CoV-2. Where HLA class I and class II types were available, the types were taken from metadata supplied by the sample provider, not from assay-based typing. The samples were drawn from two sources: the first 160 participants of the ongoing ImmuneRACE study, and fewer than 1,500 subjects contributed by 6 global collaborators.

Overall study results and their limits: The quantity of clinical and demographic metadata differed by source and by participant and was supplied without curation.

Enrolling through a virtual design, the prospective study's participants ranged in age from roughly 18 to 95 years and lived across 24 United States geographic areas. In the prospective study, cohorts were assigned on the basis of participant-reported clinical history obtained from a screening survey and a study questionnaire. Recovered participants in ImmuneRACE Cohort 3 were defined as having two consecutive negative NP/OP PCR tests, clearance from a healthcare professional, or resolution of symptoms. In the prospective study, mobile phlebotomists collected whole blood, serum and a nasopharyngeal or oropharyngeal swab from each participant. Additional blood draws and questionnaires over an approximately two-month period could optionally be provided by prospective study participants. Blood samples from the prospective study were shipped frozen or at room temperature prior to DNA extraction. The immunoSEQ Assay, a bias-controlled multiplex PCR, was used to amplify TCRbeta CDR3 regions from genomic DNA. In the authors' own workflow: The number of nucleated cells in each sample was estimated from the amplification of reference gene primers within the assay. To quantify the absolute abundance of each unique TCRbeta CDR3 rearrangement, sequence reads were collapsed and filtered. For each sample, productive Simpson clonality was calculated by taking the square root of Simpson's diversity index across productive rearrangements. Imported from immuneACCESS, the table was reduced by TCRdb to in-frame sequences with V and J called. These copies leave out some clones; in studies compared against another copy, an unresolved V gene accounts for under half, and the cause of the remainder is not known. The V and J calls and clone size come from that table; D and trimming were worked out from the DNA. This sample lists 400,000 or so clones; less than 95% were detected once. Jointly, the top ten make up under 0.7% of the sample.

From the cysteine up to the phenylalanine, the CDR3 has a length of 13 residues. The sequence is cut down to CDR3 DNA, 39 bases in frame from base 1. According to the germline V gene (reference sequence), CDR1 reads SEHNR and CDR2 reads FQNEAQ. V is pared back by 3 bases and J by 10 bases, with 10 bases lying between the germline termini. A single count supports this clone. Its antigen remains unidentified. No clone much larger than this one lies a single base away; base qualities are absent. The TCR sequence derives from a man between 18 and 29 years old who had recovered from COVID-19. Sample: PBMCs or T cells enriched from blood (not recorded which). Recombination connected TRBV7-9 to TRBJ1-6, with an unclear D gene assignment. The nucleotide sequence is TGTGCCAGCAGCTTTATAGGAGAGTCACCCCTCCACTTT. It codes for CASSFIGESPLHF.